The text below deals with one T cell receptor (beta chain). These data originate in a study of T cells expressing NK-cell markers. TCRdb re-called the 5' RACE reads; every CDR3 protein appears as one record, without DNA. The sample has 350,000 to 450,000 distinct CDR3 sequences; the top ten hold roughly 5.2%. The CDR3 has 13 residues. Sequencing used blood T cells: a sorted CD56 or NKG2C T cell subset, CD4+ or CD8+ T cells, or bulk PBMC T cells (not recorded which). The TCR comes from a man aged 18-75 years in good health. This rearrangement joins TRBV12-3 or TRBV12-4 to TRBJ2-5. The CDR3 reads CASSQLRTETQYF.